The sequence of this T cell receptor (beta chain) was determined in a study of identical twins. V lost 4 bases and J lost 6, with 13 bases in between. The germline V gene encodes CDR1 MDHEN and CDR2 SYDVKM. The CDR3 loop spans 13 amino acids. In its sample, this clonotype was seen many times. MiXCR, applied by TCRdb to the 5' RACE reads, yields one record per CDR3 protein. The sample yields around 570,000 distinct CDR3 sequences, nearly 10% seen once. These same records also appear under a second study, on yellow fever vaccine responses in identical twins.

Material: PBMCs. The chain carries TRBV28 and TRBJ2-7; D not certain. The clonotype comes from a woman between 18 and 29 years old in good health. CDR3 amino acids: CASSSLYGREQYF. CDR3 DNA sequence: TGTGCCAGCAGTTCCCTCTACGGTCGCGAGCAGTACTTC.